This T cell receptor beta chain was captured by sequencing in a study of OX40 agonist ivuxolimab in advanced cancers. This clone was picked up one time. Clones were sequenced by immunoSEQ multiplex PCR, and TCRdb holds only the in-frame ones, with some missing. The sample includes 30,000 or so clones, roughly 89% of them seen just once. The V gene's germline CDR1 is MDHEN and CDR2 SYDVKM. The CDR3 totals 14 residues. With 6 bases removed from V and 6 bases from J, the gap between germline ends came to 15 bases. The sample in question was CD4+ or CD8+ T cells sorted from blood, obtained in a trial of the OX40 agonist ivuxolimab. The genes are TRBV28 and TRBJ1-5, with D unresolved. The receptor was derived from an adult with an advanced solid tumor such as melanoma, head and neck, liver or kidney cancer. The CDR3 reads CASRREGSSQPQHF. The CDR3 bases are TGTGCCAGCAGGAGGGAAGGGAGTAGTCAGCCCCAGCATTTT.